Sequencing of this T cell receptor (beta chain) was carried out in a study of T cells in women clearing cervical HPV infection (dated by TCRdb to 2016 to 2018). Study-level background: Cases were 25 women with histologically confirmed HPV16-related CIN3 or worse, including a couple of invasive cancers. The approximately 26 controls were women who cleared a single incident HPV16 infection within 12 months without developing precancer or cancer. Blood from cases was collected at the visit where the lesion was first found, while blood from controls was collected once the infection could no longer be detected. For cases, a median interval of approximately 140 days, with an interquartile range of 90 to 200 days, was observed between lesion detection and blood sampling. HLA typing was available for only a few women, so HLA type could not be excluded as a confounder. Nested within Costa Rica's Guanacaste HPV Natural History Study, an exploratory proof-of-principle case-control study compared TCR repertoires across cervical HPV16 outcomes. Cases and controls were matched on year of sample collection and on age within five years. Median age was roughly 33 years in cases versus about 38 in controls, and baseline characteristics did not differ significantly. The parent cohort enrolled about 10,000 women aged 18 or older in Guanacaste, Costa Rica, in about 1992 to 1994 and followed the women for around seven years. Five blinded duplicates per group were added as quality controls, so that 60 or so samples were obtained: approximately 50 participants and around 10 replicates.

TCR beta CDR3 regions were amplified by multiplex PCR using the immunoSEQ assay from an average of about 1,200 ng genomic DNA per sample. The assay corrected primer bias using a complete synthetic TCR repertoire to establish an amplification baseline. The amplicons were sequenced on the Illumina platform. The study's own analysis went as follows. Sequence errors were corrected by clustering with frequency ratios and a modified nearest-neighbor algorithm, and the sequences were then analyzed in the immunoSEQ Analyzer using IMGT gene definitions. At each rarefaction depth, TCR richness and evenness were averaged over 20 rarefaction repeats, and samples with fewer sequences than the depth were excluded. Wilcoxon rank sum tests with FDR correction were used to compare relative abundances of V, D and J genes between the groups. Blinded duplicates gave an intraclass correlation of around 96% for TCR richness and an average of about 76% across roughly 69 gene segments. The clones in this table, taken by TCRdb from immuneACCESS, are in-frame only. Not every clone is retained; where verified, under half of the shortfall comes from an unresolved V gene, and the cause of the rest is unknown. V and J calls and clone size are as listed in that table; D and trimming were resolved from the DNA. The sample's table covers under 35,000 clones. The ten largest clones capture 3.5% to 4.5% of the sample.

Broad study findings and their caveats: TRBV6-7 relative abundance was lower in cases than in controls (roughly 0.12% versus 0.17%; Bonferroni P = 0.0008). By combining richness with V gene abundances, random forest classifiers separated cases from controls with an estimated AUC of less than 0.85. CIN3+ cases had significantly higher TCR repertoire richness than controls across sequencing depths, but evenness did not differ between the groups. T-cell numbers per sample were unknown, so richness differences could reflect varying T-cell content rather than repertoire biology. Whether associations preceded infection or resulted from infection could not be shown with the cross-sectional design, and effector/memory subsets and HPV-specific T cells were not isolated.

Germline trimming amounts to 2 bases on V and 3 bases on J, with 6 as the count of junction bases outside the gene matches. The CDR3, from cysteine to phenylalanine, totals 17 residues. The DNA has 42 bases, all within the CDR3, and is read from base 1. About this clone: What this receptor recognizes is not known. The DNA ends 3 residues before the CDR3 does, and the rest of the CDR3 is filled in from the germline J gene.

Every participant had a single incident cervical HPV16 infection, and prevalent HPV16 infections were excluded. Cervical HPV DNA was detected by MY09/MY11 PCR and genotyped by dot-blot hybridization. Around 15 mL of heparinized blood were centrifuged, and the buffy coat was split into aliquots, frozen at -30 degrees C, and then kept at -80 degrees C. Genomic DNA was extracted from buffy coat specimens using QIAGEN kits. The TCR originated in a woman aged 18 to 75 with a cervical HPV16 infection that either progressed to CIN3+ or cleared (not recorded which). Sequenced sample: blood buffy coat. The chain is encoded by TRBV23-1 joined to TRBJ2-2; 10 bases in the middle match TRBD2. TRBV23-1 is an ORF; its function is uncertain. CDR3 region: CASSQDPGTSDTGELFF. The CDR3 DNA, read in part, is TGCGCCAGCAGTCAAGACCCCGGGACTAGCGACACCGGGGAG.